What follows are 20 T cell receptor beta chains derived from one specimen sequenced in a study of a mutant IDH1 vaccine in newly diagnosed glioma (dated by TCRdb to the early 2020s). This specimen's time point label, per the study, means: baseline, week 1 (first vaccination visit). The sample's treatment or condition label, in plain terms: pre-vaccination baseline after standard-of-care therapy. Library prep was done by the immunoSEQ multiplex PCR assay. Sourced from immuneACCESS, this table was stored by TCRdb with only in-frame sequences that have V and J called. A share of the clones is absent; for the studies checked, an unresolved V gene accounts for under half, and the remainder has no known explanation. The sample includes about 100,000 clones, with around 80% observed a single time. Less than 8.5% of the sample is held by the ten biggest clonotypes. The sample consisted of PBMCs, taken from a glioma patient treated with radiotherapy, temozolomide or both. These receptors were taken from a man between 40 and 49 years old with glioma.

The chain employs TRBV6-1 and TRBJ2-1, with a weak D call TRBD1 (5 bases). Between the trimmed V and J ends, which lost 4 bases and 8 bases, there was a span of 9 bases. Looked up from germline, CDR1 is MNHNS and CDR2 is SASEGT. This CDR3 spans 12 amino acids. CDR3: CASSVQGDEQFF. The CDR3 DNA follows: TGTGCCAGCAGTGTTCAGGGTGATGAGCAGTTCTTC.

The chain carries TRBV10-3 and TRBJ2-5, with D tentatively TRBD1 (6 bases). This CDR3 is built from 11 residues. CDR1 and CDR2 (germline): ENHRY, SYGVKD. V was cut by 10 bases and J by 5 bases, with 11 bases left in between. CDR3 loop: CATRTAETQYF. The CDR3 nucleotides are TGTGCCACCCGGACAGCTGAGACCCAGTACTTC.

V gene TRBV7-8 combines with J gene TRBJ1-1; 7 bases align to TRBD1. Germline lookup yields CDR1 SGHVS and CDR2 FQNEAQ. The CDR3 length is 13 residues. V gave up 5 bases and J gave up 4 bases; unmatched junction bases: 4. The CDR3 loop reads CASSDRQGTEAFF. In nucleotides, the CDR3 is TGTGCCAGCAGCGACCGACAGGGCACTGAAGCTTTCTTT. The entire variable domain, with the rest obtained from reference TRBV7-8 and TRBJ1-1, is as follows: GAGVSQSPRYKVAKRGQDVALRCDPISGHVSLFWYQQALGQGPEFLTYFQNEAQLDKSGLPSDRFFAERPEGSVSTLKIQRTQQEDSAVYLCASSDRQGTEAFFGQGTRLTVV.

The chain employs TRBV14 and TRBJ2-5; the D gene could be TRBD1 or TRBD2 (6 bases each). The CDR3 is made up of 13 amino acids. Germline loops: CDR1 SGHDN, CDR2 FVKESK. Trimming shortened V by 4 bases and J by 2 bases, and 8 bases separated the two germline ends. The CDR3 is CASSRGAQETQYF. The DNA of the CDR3 is TGTGCCAGCAGCCGGGGGGCACAAGAGACCCAGTACTTC.

This rearrangement joins TRBV13 to TRBJ2-1; D is unresolved. The CDR3 has 12 residues. V was shortened by 5 bases and J by 6 bases, with 8 bases between the two germline ends. Germline assignment: CDR1 PRHDT and CDR2 FYEKMQ (reference sequence). DNA of the CDR3: TGTGCCAGCAGCGCCTCTTCCAATGAGCAGTTCTTC. It translates to CASSASSNEQFF.

The V gene is TRBV6-1, the J gene TRBJ1-5, with 7 nucleotides matching TRBD1. The germline CDR1 and CDR2 sequences are MNHNS and SASEGT. V lost 10 bases and J lost 3; bases outside the gene matches: 6. This CDR3 has 13 residues. The CDR3 DNA follows: TGTGCCATCACTGGGACAGCCAATCAGCCCCAGCATTTT. Translated, it gives CAITGTANQPQHF.

The V call is TRBV6-1, the J call TRBJ2-5; 7 nucleotides line up with TRBD1. There are 14 residues in the CDR3. CDR1 MNHNS and CDR2 SASEGT come from the germline V gene. The V and J ends lost 6 bases and 2 bases, in that order; junction bases with no gene match: 6. As DNA, the CDR3 is TGTGCCAGCAGCGGGACAGCTACACAAGAGACCCAGTACTTC. It encodes CASSGTATQETQYF.

The chain combines TRBV6-5 with TRBJ1-6; D is unresolved. The CDR3 covers 15 residues. Germline V gives CDR1 MNHEY, CDR2 SVGAGI. The V gene lost 0 bases and the J gene lost 7 bases, with 10 bases spanning the gap. CDR3 coding DNA: TGTGCCAGCAGTTACTCGGGTCAGTCAAATTCACCCCTCCACTTT. This gives the protein CASSYSGQSNSPLHF.

V gene TRBV12-5 combines with J gene TRBJ2-3; D is unclear. The V end was cut by 1 base, the J end by 0 bases, with 8 bases between. The CDR3 loop spans 15 amino acids. CDR1 and CDR2 from the germline V gene are LGHNT and FRNRAP. The DNA for the CDR3 is TGTGCTAGTGGTTTGGAGGCAGTTAGCACAGATACGCAGTATTTT. Protein: CASGLEAVSTDTQYF.

The genes are TRBV9 and TRBJ2-1; D is perhaps TRBD2 (6 bases). Trimming stripped 3 bases from V and 5 bases from J, with 9 bases between. The CDR3 consists of 13 residues. CDR1 and CDR2 from the germline V gene are SGDLS and YYNGEE. The CDR3 DNA reads TGTGCCAGCAGCGCGGGACTCCACAATGAGCAGTTCTTC. Its translation is CASSAGLHNEQFF.

This chain uses TRBV30 with TRBJ2-7; D possibly corresponds to TRBD2 (5 bases). Germline CDR1 reads GTSNPN; CDR2 reads SVGIG (reference sequence). The CDR3 consists of 10 residues. V gave up 5 bases and J gave up 12 bases, with 14 bases separating them. In DNA form, the CDR3 reads TGTGCCTGGTCCGCGGGCCATCGGTACTTC. Residues: CAWSAGHRYF. Full variable domain (missing parts from reference TRBV30 and TRBJ2-7): SQTIHQWPATLVQPVGSPLSLECTVEGTSNPNLYWYRQAAGRGLQLLFYSVGIGQISSEVPQNLSASRPQDRQFILSSKKLLLSDSGFYLCAWSAGHRYFGPGTRLTVT.

The chain joins TRBV7-2 to TRBJ2-2, with 8 bases identical to TRBD2. The CDR3 contains 16 residues. CDR1 and CDR2 (germline): SGHTA, FQGNSA. V lost 1 base, J lost 4 bases, and 5 bases stayed unmatched. CDR3 in DNA: TGTGCCAGCAGCTTAGGGGGACTAGGCCGCACCGGGGAGCTGTTTTTT. It translates to CASSLGGLGRTGELFF. The full variable domain, with the rest looked up from reference TRBV7-2 and TRBJ2-2, is GAGVSQSPSNKVTEKGKDVELRCDPISGHTALYWYRQSLGQGLEFLIYFQGNSAPDKSGLPSDRFSAERTGGSVSTLTIQRTQQEDSAVYLCASSLGGLGRTGELFFGEGSRLTVL.

J is TRBJ2-2 and V is TRBV6-4, with 11 nucleotides matching TRBD2. J was trimmed by 0 bases and V by 4 bases; bases with no gene match: 4. Looked up from germline, CDR1 is MRHNA and CDR2 is SNTAGT. This CDR3 has 17 amino acids. The CDR3 sequence: CASSALAGATNTGELFF. CDR3 coding DNA: TGTGCCAGCAGTGCACTAGCGGGGGCCACGAACACCGGGGAGCTGTTTTTT.

CDR3 loop: CASSSVMNTEAFF. As DNA, the CDR3 is TGTGCCAGCAGTTCGGTTATGAACACTGAAGCTTTCTTT. This chain joins TRBV28 and TRBJ1-1, with D unresolved. The CDR3 is 13 amino acids. The germline V gene has CDR1 MDHEN and CDR2 SYDVKM. The germline V and J ends were trimmed by 4 bases and 0 bases, with 6 bases remaining between them.

V is TRBV7-8 and J is TRBJ1-4, with D maybe TRBD1 (6 bases). The ends were cut back, 0 bases at V and 3 bases at J, with 14 bases in the middle. This CDR3 is 17 amino acids long. CDR1 and CDR2 from the germline V gene are SGHVS and FQNEAQ. The CDR3 DNA is TGTGCCAGCAGCTTAGCGCCAGGGGTAGGCTCTAATGAAAAACTGTTTTTT. Its translation is CASSLAPGVGSNEKLFF.

The chain links TRBV5-4 to TRBJ2-5; 8 nucleotides line up with TRBD1. This CDR3 contains 14 residues. Germline-derived CDR1 and CDR2 are SGHNT and YYREEE (reference sequence). The ends lost 4 bases at V and 3 bases at J; junction bases unmatched: 5. The CDR3 spells CASSLGQAKETQYF. Written as DNA, the CDR3 is TGTGCCAGCAGCCTGGGACAGGCCAAAGAGACCCAGTACTTC.

The chain combines TRBV7-2 with TRBJ2-7, with D possibly being TRBD2 (7 bases). The V end lost 8 bases, the J end lost 0 bases, and 17 bases lay between the germline ends. This CDR3 spans 15 amino acids. Per the germline V gene, CDR1 is SGHTA and CDR2 is FQGNSA. In DNA form, the CDR3 reads TGTGCCAGCCGCAGGAGGGGGGGGAGCTCCTACGAGCAGTACTTC. Translating gives CASRRRGGSSYEQYF.

This rearrangement joins TRBV28 to TRBJ1-2; D remains unclear. CDR3 length: 12 amino acids. Trimming pared 4 bases from V and 3 bases from J, leaving 6 bases between. Germline V CDR1 and CDR2: MDHEN, SYDVKM. The DNA of the CDR3 is TGTGCCAGCAGTTCGACGTACTATGGCTACACCTTC. Translation: CASSSTYYGYTF.

This sequence joins TRBV19 and TRBJ1-3; 10 bases agree with TRBD1. This CDR3 spans 17 amino acids. Germline CDR1 and CDR2: LNHDA and SQIVND (reference sequence). V dropped 5 bases and J dropped 4; count of bases not matched to a gene: 11. The CDR3 DNA reads TGTGCCAGTAGTTTCTCCCCGGGACAGGGGAGAGGAAACACCATATATTTT. Its translation is CASSFSPGQGRGNTIYF. The complete variable domain, with remaining parts taken from reference TRBV19 and TRBJ1-3, reads DGGITQSPKYLFRKEGQNVTLSCEQNLNHDAMYWYRQDPGQGLRLIYYSQIVNDFQKGDIAEGYSVSREKKESFPLTVTSAQKNPTAFYLCASSFSPGQGRGNTIYFGEGSWLTVV.

The rearrangement links TRBV2 to TRBJ1-5; no clear D. The V gene's germline CDR1 is SNHLY and CDR2 FYNNEI. The CDR3 has 15 amino acids. Trimming took 1 base from V and 1 from J, leaving 8 bases between them. The CDR3 region is CASSEGLLSNQPQHF. The CDR3 coding sequence is TGTGCCAGCAGTGAAGGGTTATTAAGCAATCAGCCCCAGCATTTT.